This T cell receptor beta chain was recorded in a study of cytomegalovirus exposure and HLA in healthy donors. Regarding the study as a whole: Presence/absence analyses took donor sequencing depth as roughly uniform. Previously analyzed data showed that most TCR beta V segments were productive at a frequency of about 90% or about 30%. High sensitivity and specificity were reportedly achieved when the classifier diagnosed cytomegalovirus status. In a later analysis, at a false discovery rate of 0.05, 17,000 or so TCR beta sequences were associated with HLA alleles.

The CDR3 contains 15 residues. In germline, CDR1 is MGHDK, CDR2 SYGVNS. V shed 0 bases, J shed 5 bases, and the junction held 3 bases outside the gene matches. Concerning this clone: Its antigen is still unknown.

The PCR was carried out with 60 Vbeta primers and 13 Jbeta primers. Here immunoSEQ multiplex PCR was the method, and the copy in TCRdb shows in-frame clones only, minus some. The listing contains about 88,000 clones. This receptor was identified in a girl aged 10 to 17 in good health and CMV-seropositive. Sequenced: PBMCs. The rearrangement uses TRBV25-1 and TRBJ2-1, with TRBD2 identical over 8 bases. DNA of the CDR3: TGTGCCAGCAGTGAATATACGGGGGGGGACAATGAGCAGTTCTTC. Protein product: CASSEYTGGDNEQFF.